This T cell receptor beta chain was observed in a study of persistence of HIV-infected CD4 T cells. An overlapping HIV-1 Gag peptide pool stimulated these cells at 0.95 to 1 ug/peptide/mL. Memory cells lacking CD40L and CD69 with high CD45RO were sorted. CD8-depleted PBMCs were stimulated 15 to 20 hours with anti-CD28/CD49d costimulation, CD40-blocking antibody and enfuvirtide. Losses at the gene ends were 4 bases for V and 2 bases for J; bases not matched to a gene: 11. The CDR3 sequence is 16 residues long. Germline loops: CDR1 SGHVS, CDR2 FQNEAQ. Sequencing used immunoSEQ version 4 in survey mode. Each sample used up to 1 ug genomic DNA diluted to around 9.5 ng/uL. Data came from immunoSEQ multiplex PCR; TCRdb stores just in-frame clones and leaves some out. The table lists about 64,000 clones, less than 85% of them singletons. As concerns this clone: Its target is unknown.

Source: CD4+ T cells sorted from PBMCs after approximately 19-hour stimulation, taken from a patient who received antiretroviral therapy. The rearrangement links TRBV7-8 to TRBJ2-7; TRBD1 matches 7 bases. The clonotype originates from an adult man with HIV who was CMV-seropositive. The CDR3: CASSSTASGQPYEQYF. Here the CDR3 DNA reads TGTGCCAGCAGCTCAACGGCGTCGGGACAGCCCTACGAGCAGTACTTC.